Following are 30 T cell receptor beta chains from one sample sequenced in a study of blood T cells in healthy people across ages. Using a J-beta primer mix together with a sample-barcoded 5' primer, a second PCR was run for 7 to 11 cycles. TCRdb re-derived calls from the 5' RACE reads in MiXCR, one entry per CDR3 protein. The table shows more than 900,000 distinct CDR3 sequences, with 25% occurring only once. These data were also filed under a second study, of T cells of mothers and their children.

Sample: blood. Receptors originate from a girl aged 2 to 10 in good health.

This clonotype showed up just a few times. The chain links TRBV28 to TRBJ2-1, with 9 bases matching TRBD2. V was pared by 8 bases and J by 4 bases, with 6 bases of the junction left unmatched. The V gene's germline CDR1 is MDHEN and CDR2 SYDVKM. The CDR3 has 14 residues. CDR3 loop: CASRLAGFYNEQFF. The DNA of the CDR3 is TGTGCCAGCCGCCTAGCGGGGTTTTACAATGAGCAGTTCTTC.

The chain links TRBV5-6 to TRBJ2-5, with TRBD2 matching over 7 bases. The end of the DNA aligns better with TRBJ2-7, so the J call may be wrong. CDR1 is SGHDT and CDR2 is YYEEEE in the germline V gene. The CDR3 has 13 amino acids. The CDR3 loop reads CASSVLREYEQYF. CDR3 coding DNA: TGTGCCAGCAGCGTGTTGCGGGAGTACGAGCAGTACTTC.

V and J are TRBV5-6 and TRBJ2-5; 7 nucleotides line up with TRBD2. The CDR3 is made up of 16 amino acids. Looked up from germline, CDR1 is SGHDT and CDR2 is YYEEEE. V dropped 0 bases and J dropped 1; count of bases not matched to a gene: 6. The CDR3 coding sequence is TGTGCCAGCAGCTTGGTAGGCGGGAGCCCCCAAGAGACCCAGTACTTC. This gives the protein CASSLVGGSPQETQYF.

This clonotype was found once. The chain carries TRBV20-1 and TRBJ1-1, with unresolved D. This CDR3 comprises 11 residues. Germline CDR1 is DFQATT and CDR2 is SNEGSKA (reference sequence). V lost 5 bases to trimming and J lost 0 bases, with 4 bases between them. This CDR3 reads CSAALNTEAFF. The CDR3 DNA is TGCAGTGCTGCCTTGAACACTGAAGCTTTCTTT.

The CDR3 region is CSAPTGKFGGYTF. The DNA for the CDR3 is TGCAGCGCTCCCACAGGGAAATTTGGTGGCTACACCTTC. The gene calls are TRBV29-1 and TRBJ1-2; TRBD1 is a possible D gene (6 bases). V lost 7 bases and J lost 7, with 19 bases in between. The CDR3 consists of 13 residues. The germline V gene has CDR1 SQVTM and CDR2 ANQGSEA.

The chain couples TRBV4-3 to TRBJ2-7; D perhaps matches TRBD1 (6 bases). CDR1 is LGHNA and CDR2 is YSLEER in the germline V gene. Trimming left V 4 bases short and J 4 bases short, with 11 bases between. This CDR3 spans 13 amino acids. CDR3 in amino acids: CASSRLGTYEQYF. The CDR3 bases are TGCGCCAGCAGCCGCTTGGGGACATACGAGCAGTACTTC.

The chain is built from TRBV11-2 and TRBJ2-7; TRBD1 aligns across 10 bases. Trimming took 3 bases from V and 3 from J; bases not matched to a gene: 5. This CDR3 region has 15 residues. The germline gives CDR1 SGHAT, CDR2 FQNNGV. The CDR3 spells CASSFDWTGGYEQYF. The CDR3 region has the DNA TGTGCCAGCAGCTTTGATTGGACAGGGGGCTACGAGCAGTACTTC.

This clonotype was counted at least ten times. The chain joins TRBV28 to TRBJ2-3; D possibly corresponds to TRBD1 (5 bases). Trimming removed 3 bases from V and 6 bases from J, with 13 bases in between. CDR3 size: 14 residues. The germline gives CDR1 MDHEN, CDR2 SYDVKM. The CDR3 DNA sequence: TGTGCCAGCAGTTTGGACACAAAGGGCGATACGCAGTATTTT. Translating it yields CASSLDTKGDTQYF.

The rearrangement joins TRBV7-9 to TRBJ2-7, with unresolved D. CDR3 length equals 12 residues. The germline gives CDR1 SEHNR, CDR2 FQNEAQ (reference sequence). V lost 0 bases and J 7 bases, leaving 7 bases between the germline ends. CDR3 DNA: TGTGCCAGCAGCTTAGCTAGGAGTGAGCAGTACTTC. It yields the protein CASSLARSEQYF.

This chain uses TRBV28 with TRBJ2-5; TRBD1 matches 9 bases. The CDR3 is 17 residues long. From germline, CDR1 is MDHEN and CDR2 SYDVKM. The trim removed 4 bases at V and 11 bases at J, leaving 20 bases unmatched. The CDR3 reads CASSSPPGDRVGREQYF. In DNA, the CDR3 is TGTGCCAGCAGTTCACCCCCGGGGGACAGGGTGGGTCGGGAGCAGTACTTC.

V usage is TRBV10-3 and J usage is TRBJ2-5; no firm D call. The J call is uncertain, as TRBJ2-1 better fits the DNA end. The germline V gene encodes CDR1 ENHRY and CDR2 SYGVKD. The CDR3 extends over 15 amino acids. CDR3 loop: CAISESTQQINEQFF. For the CDR3, the DNA is TGTGCCATCAGTGAGTCGACCCAGCAGATCAATGAGCAGTTCTTC.

Only a few counts were recorded for this clonotype. The rearrangement links TRBV6-5 to TRBJ1-4; 7 nucleotides align to TRBD1. With 3 bases clipped from V and 7 bases from J, the junction kept 5 bases outside the gene matches. Germline lookup yields CDR1 MNHEY and CDR2 SVGAGI. The CDR3 loop spans 14 amino acids. Here the CDR3 DNA reads TGTGCCAGCAGTTATGGGGGGGACAGTGAAAAACTGTTTTTT. This translates into CASSYGGDSEKLFF.

The table lists this clonotype with a few counts. The gene calls are TRBV10-3 and TRBJ2-3, with 11 nucleotides matching TRBD1. V was clipped by 8 bases and J by 3 bases; unmatched bases: 4. CDR3 length: 14 residues. Germline CDR1 is ENHRY and CDR2 is SYGVKD. In DNA form, the CDR3 reads TGTGCCATCGCCGGGACAGGGGGGACAGATACGCAGTATTTT. Translation: CAIAGTGGTDTQYF.

This rearrangement joins TRBV9 to TRBJ1-2; D gene uncertain. The CDR3 length is 15 residues. CDR1 is SGDLS and CDR2 is YYNGEE in the germline V gene. Trimming shortened V by 0 bases and J by 2 bases, and 11 bases separated the two germline ends. The CDR3 DNA follows: TGTGCCAGCAGCGTAGAAGCACAGCCGAACTATGGCTACACCTTC. Protein sequence: CASSVEAQPNYGYTF.

V gene TRBV10-3 combines with J gene TRBJ2-2; 7 nucleotides align to TRBD1. Germline CDR1 and CDR2: ENHRY and SYGVKD. This CDR3 has 15 amino acids. The V and J ends lost 7 bases and 2 bases, in that order; junction bases with no gene match: 7. The CDR3 loop is CAIKKAGGNTGELFF. The CDR3 coding sequence is TGTGCCATCAAGAAGGCAGGGGGAAACACCGGGGAGCTGTTTTTT.

A note on this clonotype: The junction shows a germline mismatch at one end, possibly a read error. V usage is TRBV7-9 and J usage is TRBJ2-7; D possibly corresponds to TRBD1 (7 bases). The germline CDR1 and CDR2 sequences are SEHNR and FQNEAQ (reference sequence). The CDR3 totals 16 residues. The DNA for the CDR3 is TGTACCAGCAGCCTCAAACCGCCAGGGGGGTCCTACGAGCAGTACTTC. Amino acid sequence: CTSSLKPPGGSYEQYF.

V is TRBV29-1 and J is TRBJ1-1, with a weak D call TRBD1 (6 bases). Trimming left V 4 bases short and J 7 bases short, with 13 bases between. Germline assignment: CDR1 SQVTM and CDR2 ANQGSEA. The CDR3 contains 12 residues. Here the CDR3 reads CSVVTGKSEAFF. CDR3 bases: TGCAGCGTTGTAACAGGGAAGAGTGAAGCTTTCTTT.

The table lists this clonotype with a few counts. The rearrangement links TRBV7-2 to TRBJ2-1; the match to TRBD2 covers 10 bases. The J call is uncertain, as TRBJ2-5 better fits the DNA end. Germline CDR1 reads SGHTA; CDR2 reads FQGNSA. The CDR3 loop spans 19 amino acids. The CDR3, as DNA: TGTGCCAGCAGCTCTCCCCTATCCTACAGCGGGAGGGCCCTAGAGACCCAGTACTTC. This encodes CASSSPLSYSGRALETQYF.

In its sample, this clonotype was seen once. The chain uses TRBV10-2 and TRBJ2-5; 8 nucleotides line up with TRBD1. Matching the DNA end better, TRBJ2-7 makes the J call doubtful. This CDR3 is 14 amino acids long. CDR1 and CDR2 from the germline V gene are WSHSY and SAAADI. The CDR3 loop is CASSGQGGFYEQYF. The CDR3 bases are TGCGCCAGTTCAGGACAGGGAGGTTTCTACGAGCAGTACTTC.

The genes are TRBV11-2 and TRBJ1-2, with no clear D. The CDR3 sequence is 15 residues long. Germline V gene data show CDR1 as SGHAT and CDR2 as FQNNGV. V dropped 1 base and J dropped 3 bases, with 12 bases sitting between them. The DNA of the CDR3 is TGTGCCAGCAGCTTAGGGAGGTTCGGGGACTATGGCTACACCTTC. It codes for CASSLGRFGDYGYTF.

The rearrangement uses TRBV7-3 and TRBJ2-5; 7 bases are shared with TRBD1. V lost 6 bases, J lost 4 bases, and 8 bases stayed unmatched. The CDR3 is 14 residues long. The germline V gene has CDR1 SGHTA and CDR2 FQGTGA. DNA of the CDR3: TGTGCCAGCAGTCCGACAGGGATCGGAGAGACCCAGTACTTC. Translating gives CASSPTGIGETQYF. The entire variable domain, with the rest obtained from reference TRBV7-3 and TRBJ2-5, is as follows: GAGVSQTPSNKVTEKGKYVELRCDPISGHTALYWYRQSLGQGPEFLIYFQGTGAADDSGLPNDRFFAVRPEGSVSTLKIQRTERGDSAVYLCASSPTGIGETQYFGPGTRLLVL.

The rearrangement uses TRBV12-3 or TRBV12-4 and TRBJ1-2; D uncertain. Deletions cut 3 bases from V and 4 bases from J, with 9 bases between. The CDR3 totals 13 residues. CDR3 nucleotide sequence: TGTGCCAGCAGTTTGAACTATCCCTATGGCTACACCTTC. Translation: CASSLNYPYGYTF.

Only a few counts were recorded for this clonotype. The CDR3 region is CATSSTGPYNEQFF. The CDR3 DNA reads as TGTGCCACCAGCTCGACGGGGCCATACAATGAGCAGTTCTTC. The rearrangement joins TRBV15 to TRBJ2-1; D assignment may be TRBD1 or TRBD2 (5 bases each). V was shortened by 5 bases and J by 4 bases, with 12 bases between the two germline ends. The germline V gene encodes CDR1 LNHNV and CDR2 YYDKDF (reference sequence). This CDR3 region has 14 residues. Full variable domain (rest looked up from reference TRBV15 and TRBJ2-1): DAMVIQNPRYQVTQFGKPVTLSCSQTLNHNVMYWYQQKSSQAPKLLFHYYDKDFNNEADTPDNFQSRRPNTSFCFLDIRSPGLGDTAMYLCATSSTGPYNEQFFGPGTRLTVL.

This clonotype was recorded a few times. The germline gene is not matched at one end of the junction; a read error may be the cause. The genes are TRBV28 and TRBJ2-4; D unresolved. The CDR3 totals 13 residues. Germline values: CDR1 MDHEN, CDR2 SYDVKM. The CDR3 sequence is CASSLFRENIQYF. CDR3 bases: TGTGCTAGCAGTTTATTCCGGGAAAACATTCAGTACTTC. Supplemented by reference TRBV28 and TRBJ2-4, the full variable domain reads DVKVTQSSRYLVKRTGEKVFLECVQDMDHENMFWYRQDPGLGLRLIYFSYDVKMKEKGDIPEGYSVSREKKERFSLILESASTNQTSMYLCASSLFRENIQYFGAGTRLSVL.

As for this clonotype: At one end the junction does not follow the germline gene, possibly because of a read error. The rearrangement joins TRBV12-3 or TRBV12-4 to TRBJ1-2; D might be TRBD1 (6 bases). There are 14 residues in the CDR3. CDR3 nucleotide sequence: TGTGCCAGCAGTGCAAGAGGGGGGGCGCTTGGCCACACCTTC. Translated, it gives CASSARGGALGHTF.

This rearrangement joins TRBV29-1 to TRBJ2-5, with a possible D match to TRBD1 (6 bases). The germline V and J ends were trimmed by 6 bases and 5 bases, with 16 bases remaining between them. Germline values: CDR1 SQVTM, CDR2 ANQGSEA. The CDR3 totals 13 residues. The CDR3 coding sequence is TGCAGCGTAACTACAGGGTTAGTCGAGACCCAGTACTTC. Protein sequence: CSVTTGLVETQYF.

The V gene is TRBV5-1, the J gene TRBJ1-2, with 8 positions matching TRBD1. This CDR3 comprises 13 residues. V gave up 4 bases and J gave up 8 bases; unmatched junction bases: 7. Germline V gene data show CDR1 as SGHRS and CDR2 as YFSETQ. This chain's CDR3 is CASSGGQGGGYTF. Here the CDR3 DNA reads TGCGCCAGCAGCGGAGGACAGGGTGGGGGCTACACCTTC.

The chain joins TRBV5-5 to TRBJ1-2; 9 bases are shared with TRBD1. Germline V lookup: CDR1 SGHKS, CDR2 YYEKEE (reference sequence). The J segment lost 2 bases and the V segment lost 4 bases, leaving 6 bases of the junction unmatched. The CDR3 sequence is 15 residues long. The CDR3 DNA reads TGTGCCAGCAGCCTACTACAGGGGGCAAACTATGGCTACACCTTC. Its translation is CASSLLQGANYGYTF.

This clonotype was observed a few times. A junction end diverges from the germline sequence, so it may reflect a read error. The chain carries TRBV4-3 and TRBJ2-1; D is ambiguous. Germline V gene lookup returns CDR1 LGHNA and CDR2 YSLEER. The CDR3 covers 14 residues. CDR3 DNA sequence: TGCGCCAGCAGCGAAGACGAGCAGAAGGATGAGCAGTTCTTC. Translating it yields CASSEDEQKDEQFF.

The chain employs TRBV7-9 and TRBJ1-1; D uncertain. The germline gives CDR1 SEHNR, CDR2 FQNEAQ (reference sequence). CDR3 length equals 11 residues. Trimming removed 11 bases at V and 3 bases at J, with 10 bases between. The CDR3 loop is CAGAIDTEAFF. CDR3 nucleotide sequence: TGTGCCGGCGCAATTGACACTGAAGCTTTCTTT. Based on the CDR3 plus reference TRBV7-9 and TRBJ1-1, the full variable domain is DTGVSQNPRHKITKRGQNVTFRCDPISEHNRLYWYRQTLGQGPEFLTYFQNEAQLEKSRLLSDRFSAERPKGSFSTLEIQRTEQGDSAMYLCAGAIDTEAFFGQGTRLTVV.